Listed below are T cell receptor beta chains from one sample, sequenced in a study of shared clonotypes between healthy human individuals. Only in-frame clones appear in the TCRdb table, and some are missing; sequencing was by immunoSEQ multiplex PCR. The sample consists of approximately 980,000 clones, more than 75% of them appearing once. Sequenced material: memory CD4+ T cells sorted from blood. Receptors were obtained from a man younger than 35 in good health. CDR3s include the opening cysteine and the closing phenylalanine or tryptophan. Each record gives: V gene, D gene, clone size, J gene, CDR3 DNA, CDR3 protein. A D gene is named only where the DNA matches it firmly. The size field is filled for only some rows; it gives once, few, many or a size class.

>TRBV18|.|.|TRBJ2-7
TGTGCCAGCTCATTAGCGGAAGAATACGAGCAGTACTTC
CASSLAEEYEQYF
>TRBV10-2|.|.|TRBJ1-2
TGCGCCAGCAGTGAACGGGACTATGGCTACACCTTC
CASSERDYGYTF
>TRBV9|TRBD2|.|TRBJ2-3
TGTGCCAGCAGCGTAGGTCTAGCGGTGGGCACAGATACGCAGTATTTT
CASSVGLAVGTDTQYF
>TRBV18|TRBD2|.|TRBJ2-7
TGTGCCAGCTCACCACGAGGGACTAGCGGAACCTACGAGCAGTACTTC
CASSPRGTSGTYEQYF
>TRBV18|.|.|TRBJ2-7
TGTGCCAGCTCATCCCGAGGGGACGAGCAGTACTTC
CASSSRGDEQYF
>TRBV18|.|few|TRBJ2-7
TGTGCCAGCTCACTCCGAGTTCCCCTTGAAATGTCCCCTTACTACGAGCAGTACTTC
CASSLRVPLEMSPYYEQYF
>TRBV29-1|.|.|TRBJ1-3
TGCAGCGTTGAAGATCAGGGTCGCTCTGGAAACACCATATATTTT
CSVEDQGRSGNTIYF
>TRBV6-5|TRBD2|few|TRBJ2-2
TGTGCCAGCAATCGAGCGGGAGACACCGGGGAGCTGTTTTTT
CASNRAGDTGELFF
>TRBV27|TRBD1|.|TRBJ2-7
TGTGCCAGCAAATCCGGGACAGGTGCCTACGAGCAGTACTTC
CASKSGTGAYEQYF
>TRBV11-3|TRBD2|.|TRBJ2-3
TGTGCCAGCAGCTTAGACGGGGGGGCACGTACAGATACGCAGTATTTT
CASSLDGGARTDTQYF
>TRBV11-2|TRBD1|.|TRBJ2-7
TGTGCCAGCAGCCGATCGCGGGGGACAGGGGTCGAGCAGTACTTC
CASSRSRGTGVEQYF
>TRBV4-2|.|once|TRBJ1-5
TGTGCCAGCAGCCCCCTAGGGGGTTTGAGCAATCAGCCCCAGCATTTT
CASSPLGGLSNQPQHF
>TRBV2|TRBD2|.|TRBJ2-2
TGTGCCAGCAGGGCGGGAGTTACCGGGGAGCTGTTTTTT
CASRAGVTGELFF